These 13 T cell receptor beta chains came from one sample sequenced in a study of T cells in Graves' hyperthyroidism and ophthalmopathy. Researchers took RNA transcripts and amplified the TCR beta CDR3 regions from them. A set of HTBI primers served as the primers for a first-round RT-PCR of the TCR CDR3. TCRdb reprocessed the multiplex PCR reads with MiXCR, giving one entry per CDR3 protein. The top ten clones hold roughly 7.1% of a sample with nearly 600,000 distinct CDR3 sequences, 12% to 15% of them seen once. Sequencing used blood. These TCRs come from a woman under 30 with Graves' ophthalmopathy.

This clonotype was picked up a small number of times. The CDR3, as DNA: TGTGCCAGCAGTTGGACAGGGGCTCCGAATCAGCCCCAGCATTTT. Its protein is CASSWTGAPNQPQHF. The V gene is TRBV27, the J gene TRBJ1-5; TRBD1 matches at 9 bases. Germline lookup yields CDR1 MNHEY and CDR2 SMNVEV (reference sequence). CDR3 length equals 15 residues. The trim removed 4 bases at V and 4 bases at J, leaving 5 bases unmatched.

In its sample, this clonotype was seen a few times. The chain joins TRBV28 to TRBJ2-7, with 9 bases that match TRBD1. The CDR3 is made up of 14 amino acids. V shed 5 bases, J shed 8 bases, and the junction held 10 bases outside the gene matches. Germline V gene data show CDR1 as MDHEN and CDR2 as SYDVKM. The CDR3 DNA reads as TGTGCCAGCAGTCATTTCCGGACAGGGGAAAAGCAGTACTTC. Translating it yields CASSHFRTGEKQYF.

Only a few counts were recorded for this clonotype. V is TRBV27 and J is TRBJ2-1; D might be TRBD1 (5 bases). The V gene's germline CDR1 is MNHEY and CDR2 SMNVEV (reference sequence). CDR3 size: 15 residues. V was clipped by 3 bases and J by 3 bases, with 12 bases between them. The CDR3 is CASSFTSDSYNEQFF. The CDR3 nucleotides are TGTGCCAGCAGTTTCACTTCTGACAGCTACAATGAGCAGTTCTTC.

There are many counts of this clonotype. The chain links TRBV2 to TRBJ1-3, with D perhaps TRBD1 (6 bases). Germline CDR1 and CDR2: SNHLY and FYNNEI. This CDR3 has 15 residues. V was trimmed by 5 bases and J by 1 base, leaving 12 bases between them. The CDR3: CASSRSQGSGNTIYF. The CDR3, as DNA: TGTGCCAGCAGTCGCTCACAGGGATCTGGAAACACCATATATTTT.

This clonotype was recorded at least ten times. The V call is TRBV15, the J call TRBJ2-6; tentative D call: TRBD1 (6 bases). The V and J ends lost 8 bases and 0 bases respectively, with 14 bases between them. Per the germline V gene, CDR1 is LNHNV and CDR2 is YYDKDF (reference sequence). The CDR3 is made up of 16 amino acids. DNA of the CDR3: TGTGCCACCGGTACAGGGAGAAGCTCTGGGGCCAACGTCCTGACTTTC. It specifies CATGTGRSSGANVLTF.

The CDR3 is CASSFFQGDSEAFF. CDR3 coding DNA: TGTGCCAGCAGCTTTTTCCAGGGGGACTCTGAAGCTTTCTTT. This chain uses TRBV7-2 with TRBJ1-1; 7 bases agree with TRBD1. CDR3 length: 14 residues. Germline-derived CDR1 and CDR2 are SGHTA and FQGNSA. Germline trimming cut 3 bases from V and 6 bases from J; bases unmatched to any gene: 7.

In this sample, this clonotype turned up once. This chain joins TRBV5-8 and TRBJ2-1, with 10 positions matching TRBD1. The CDR3 has 16 residues. The germline CDR1 and CDR2 sequences are SGHTS and YDEGEE. The trim removed 2 bases at V and 3 bases at J, leaving 5 bases unmatched. The CDR3 protein is CASSFRQGAGYNEQFF. In DNA, the CDR3 is TGTGCCAGCAGCTTCCGACAGGGGGCCGGCTACAATGAGCAGTTCTTC.

V gene TRBV7-9 combines with J gene TRBJ1-4; D call uncertain. Germline V CDR1 and CDR2: SEHNR, FQNEAQ (reference sequence). Trimming removed 5 bases at V and 0 bases at J, with 16 bases between. The CDR3 contains 17 residues. The CDR3 loop reads CASSLQMGIATNEKLFF. The CDR3 DNA reads as TGTGCCAGCAGCCTTCAGATGGGGATTGCAACTAATGAAAAACTGTTTTTT.

The CDR3, as DNA: TGTGCCAGCAGTACGTCTCAACTCATCTACGAGCAGTACTTC. Amino acid sequence: CASSTSQLIYEQYF. V is TRBV7-9 and J is TRBJ2-7, with no clear D. The V gene lost 6 bases and the J gene lost 3 bases, with 15 bases spanning the gap. The CDR3 covers 14 residues. The V gene's germline CDR1 is SEHNR and CDR2 FQNEAQ (reference sequence).

This clonotype came up many times. The genes are TRBV7-8 and TRBJ2-7, with D unclear. CDR1 SGHVS and CDR2 FQNEAQ come from the germline V gene. V gave up 1 base and J gave up 3 bases, with 10 bases separating them. The CDR3 consists of 14 residues. The CDR3 sequence: CASSLGRLFYEQYF. The CDR3 DNA reads as TGTGCCAGCAGCTTAGGGCGTTTATTCTACGAGCAGTACTTC.

The rearrangement joins TRBV3-1 to TRBJ1-1, with D unclear. Germline V gives CDR1 LGHDT, CDR2 YNNKEL (reference sequence). Deletions cut 6 bases from V and 6 bases from J, with 20 bases between. The CDR3 runs 15 residues. The CDR3 region is CASSEAINAFSEAFF. The CDR3 nucleotides read TGTGCCAGCAGTGAAGCGATTAACGCTTTCTCTGAAGCTTTCTTT.

This clonotype was counted ten times or more. V usage is TRBV20-1 and J usage is TRBJ2-5; possibly TRBD1 or TRBD2 for D (5 bases each). Germline loops: CDR1 DFQATT, CDR2 SNEGSKA (reference sequence). The CDR3 is 13 amino acids. V shed 6 bases and J shed 5 bases, with 16 bases lying between them. The chain's CDR3 is CSARGPWGETQYF. For the CDR3, the DNA is TGCAGTGCGAGGGGTCCTTGGGGGGAGACCCAGTACTTC.

This clonotype was detected only once. The chain recombines TRBV6-1 with TRBJ1-3; D is perhaps TRBD1 (5 bases). The V end was cut by 6 bases, the J end by 4 bases, with 13 bases between. There are 14 residues in the CDR3. From germline, CDR1 is MNHNS and CDR2 SASEGT. CDR3 region: CASRTPGPGNTIYF. CDR3 nucleotides: TGTGCCAGCAGAACTCCAGGGCCAGGAAACACCATATATTTT.